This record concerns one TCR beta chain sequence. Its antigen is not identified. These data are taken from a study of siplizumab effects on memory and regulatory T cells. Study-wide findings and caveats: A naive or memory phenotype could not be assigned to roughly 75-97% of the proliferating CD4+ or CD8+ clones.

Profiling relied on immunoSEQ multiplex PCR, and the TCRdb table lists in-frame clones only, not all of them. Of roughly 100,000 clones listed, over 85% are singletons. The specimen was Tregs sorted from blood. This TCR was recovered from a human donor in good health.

This CDR3 reads CASSPQETQYF. Written as DNA, the CDR3 is TGTGCCAGCAGCCCCCAAGAGACCCAGTACTTC. The chain combines TRBV6-4 with TRBJ2-5; D uncertain. Germline CDR1 MRHNA, CDR2 SNTAGT. The germline V and J ends were trimmed by 6 bases and 1 base, with 3 bases remaining between them. CDR3 length: 11 residues.